This T cell receptor beta chain stems from a study of blood T cell repertoires in COVID-19. Study at large: Nucleic acid was either cDNA or gDNA, and it came from T cells, B-cell-depleted T cells, or PBMCs.

CDR3 size: 13 residues. V lost 4 bases and J 6 bases, leaving 13 bases between the germline ends. Germline V gene sequence: CDR1 MNHEY, CDR2 SVGAGI. The table came from immunoSEQ multiplex PCR; TCRdb's copy has only in-frame clones and leaves some out. Of about 270,000 clones in the sample, 85% to 90% were seen once. The sequencing input was peripheral blood. The gene calls are TRBV6-5 and TRBJ2-7; D unresolved. The receptor's source is a woman under 40 with COVID-19, enrolled during active disease. The CDR3 region has the DNA TGTGCCAGCAGTTCCCAGGCTTTGGGCGAGCAGTACTTC. Protein product: CASSSQALGEQYF.